The 18 T cell receptor beta chains listed next were all sequenced from one sample in a study of T cell responses to AZD1222 COVID-19 vaccine. The data were produced by immunoSEQ multiplex PCR, yet TCRdb's version contains in-frame clones alone and is incomplete. The repertoire holds 130,000 or so clones, with roughly nine tenths as singletons. This sample comprised peripheral blood, obtained 28 days after the second AZD1222 dose. The origin of the receptors is an adult who received the AZD1222 COVID-19 vaccine.

The gene calls are TRBV14 and TRBJ1-6; TRBD1 might be the D (5 bases). The germline V and J ends were trimmed by 2 bases and 4 bases, with 9 bases remaining between them. The CDR3 length is 15 residues. Germline CDR1 reads SGHDN; CDR2 reads FVKESK. CDR3 sequence: CASSQWDLYNSPLHF. CDR3 in DNA: TGTGCCAGCAGCCAATGGGACTTATATAATTCACCCCTCCACTTT.

The gene calls are TRBV6-2 or TRBV6-3 and TRBJ1-1; D not certain. V was pared by 2 bases and J by 2 bases, with 12 bases between. There are 15 residues in the CDR3. The germline CDR1 and CDR2 sequences are MNHEY and SVGEGT. DNA of the CDR3: TGTGCCAGCAGTTACAAGGAGAAAGACAACACTGAAGCTTTCTTT. Translating gives CASSYKEKDNTEAFF.

The rearrangement joins TRBV21-1 to TRBJ1-2; TRBD1 is the table's D call, not checked against the DNA. TRBV21-1 is tagged as a pseudogene. CDR3 size: 15 residues. The CDR3 region has the DNA TGTGCCAGCATGTGGTGTCTGGCAGTTGAACATGGCTACACCTTC. It is translated as CASMWCLAVEHGYTF.

This chain connects TRBV10-1 to TRBJ1-1, with 11 nucleotides matching TRBD1. Germline V gene sequence: CDR1 WNHNN, CDR2 SYGVQD (reference sequence). The CDR3 is 14 residues long. CDR3 in DNA: TGCGCGACAAAACCGGGACAGGGGGGCACTGAAGCTTTCTTT. Amino acid sequence: CATKPGQGGTEAFF.

The chain uses TRBV4-2 and TRBJ1-2; D is unresolved. The CDR3 runs to 14 residues. The V end lost 0 bases, the J end lost 2 bases, and 7 bases lay between the germline ends. CDR1 and CDR2 from the germline V gene are LGHNA and YNFKEQ. This chain's CDR3 is CASSQEATNYGYTF. As DNA, the CDR3 is TGTGCCAGCAGCCAAGAAGCGACGAACTATGGCTACACCTTC.

The chain recombines TRBV2 with TRBJ1-6; 9 positions match TRBD1. V was pared by 6 bases and J by 0 bases, with 3 bases of the junction left unmatched. CDR1 is SNHLY and CDR2 is FYNNEI in the germline V gene. This CDR3 is 16 amino acids long. CDR3 protein: CASRKDRGSYNSPLHF. Here the CDR3 DNA reads TGTGCCAGCAGGAAGGACAGGGGCTCCTATAATTCACCCCTCCACTTT.

This clone turned up a few times. Written as DNA, the CDR3 is TGTGCCAGCAGTTTCGCCTACAATGAGCAGTTCTTC. Amino acid sequence: CASSFAYNEQFF. The chain employs TRBV12-3 or TRBV12-4 and TRBJ2-1; D gene unclear. The CDR3 is made up of 12 amino acids. V was trimmed by 3 bases and J by 2 bases, leaving 2 bases between them.

The chain uses TRBV21-1 and TRBJ2-3. TRBV21-1 is given as a pseudogene. The CDR3 runs 14 residues. The CDR3 DNA reads TGTGCCAGCAGCAAAGCGTGGGTCTCAGATACGCAGTATTTT. It yields the protein CASSKAWVSDTQYF.

This chain uses TRBV11-3 with TRBJ2-2, with D perhaps matching TRBD2 (6 bases). The CDR3 totals 17 residues. V lost 1 base, J lost 5 bases, and 17 bases lay in between. Looked up from germline, CDR1 is SGHNT and CDR2 is YENEEA. CDR3 sequence reads: CASSLAPGLAGTGELFF. The CDR3 region has the DNA TGTGCCAGCAGCTTAGCCCCGGGACTGGCGGGTACCGGGGAGCTGTTTTTT.

The CDR3 nucleotides read TGTGCCAGCAGCCAGAGTGGGGGCCCGAACACTGAAGCTTTCTTT. This encodes CASSQSGGPNTEAFF. The chain has TRBV5-8 and TRBJ1-1; maybe TRBD1 (6 bases). CDR3 size: 15 residues. The germline V gene encodes CDR1 SGHTS and CDR2 YDEGEE. The V end lost 4 bases, the J end lost 1 base, and 14 bases lay between the germline ends.

The gene calls are TRBV12-3 or TRBV12-4 and TRBJ1-2, with D hard to call. This CDR3 has 12 amino acids. Trimming left V 3 bases short and J 0 bases short, with 2 bases between. The CDR3 DNA reads as TGTGCCAGCAGTTTCTCTAACTATGGCTACACCTTC. This translates into CASSFSNYGYTF.

This rearrangement joins TRBV3-1 (or the pseudogene TRBV3-2) to TRBJ1-2; 7 bases are shared with TRBD1. Trimming at V came to 5 bases and at J to 8 bases, leaving 5 bases not matched to a gene. This CDR3 region has 12 residues. Germline V lookup: CDR1 LGHDT, CDR2 YNNKEL (reference sequence). This CDR3 is CASSEEDRGYTF. CDR3 nucleotides: TGTGCCAGCAGCGAGGAGGACAGGGGCTACACCTTC.

The chain carries TRBV19 and TRBJ1-2, with TRBD1 identical over 9 bases. Germline V CDR1 and CDR2: LNHDA, SQIVND (reference sequence). V lost 6 bases and J lost 8; bases outside the gene matches: 7. The length of the CDR3 is 13 residues. The CDR3 sequence: CASSPGQGAGYTF. For the CDR3, the DNA is TGTGCCAGTAGCCCGGGACAGGGTGCAGGCTACACCTTC.

V is TRBV7-9 and J is TRBJ2-6; TRBD1 might be the D (6 bases). The CDR3 spans 15 residues. The V end lost 7 bases, the J end lost 2 bases, and 12 bases lay between the germline ends. Germline CDR1 is SEHNR and CDR2 is FQNEAQ (reference sequence). The CDR3 sequence is CASTPGVTGANVLTF. The CDR3 DNA is TGTGCCAGCACCCCAGGGGTGACTGGGGCCAACGTCCTGACTTTC.

This rearrangement joins TRBV7-8 to TRBJ1-1; D remains unclear. The CDR3 extends over 16 amino acids. Germline lookup yields CDR1 SGHVS and CDR2 FQNEAQ. Trimming stripped 4 bases from V and 1 base from J, with 16 bases between. The CDR3 is CASSSRGGLENTEAFF. For the CDR3, the DNA is TGTGCCAGCAGCTCCCGGGGAGGGTTGGAGAACACTGAAGCTTTCTTT.

The gene calls are TRBV5-4 and TRBJ2-1; D is ambiguous. There are 13 residues in the CDR3. Trimming removed 1 base at V and 4 bases at J, with 6 bases between. Germline assignment: CDR1 SGHNT and CDR2 YYREEE (reference sequence). DNA for the CDR3: TGTGCCAGCAGCTTGCAACTGTACAATGAGCAGTTCTTC. Encoded protein: CASSLQLYNEQFF.

The V gene is TRBV18, the J gene TRBJ1-2, with D unclear. Looked up from germline, CDR1 is KGHSH and CDR2 is LQKENI. Deletions cut 0 bases from V and 4 bases from J, with 9 bases between. The CDR3 spans 14 residues. The CDR3 loop is CASSPPNAGYGYTF. The CDR3 DNA follows: TGTGCCAGCTCACCACCGAACGCCGGCTATGGCTACACCTTC.

J is TRBJ2-1 and V is TRBV5-1; tentatively, D is TRBD1 (6 bases). Per germline, CDR1 SGHRS and CDR2 YFSETQ. The CDR3 contains 14 residues. V was pared by 3 bases and J by 9 bases, with 16 bases between. The CDR3 DNA reads TGCGCCAGCAGCTCAGCGACAGGCAGGGGTGAGCAGTTCTTC. Protein: CASSSATGRGEQFF.